The 21 T cell receptor beta chains below all came from one sample that was sequenced in a study of long-term antiretroviral therapy in people with HIV. The authors ran the immunoSEQ assay, v3.0, at survey level. TCRdb keeps only in-frame clones here, not all; method: immunoSEQ multiplex PCR. Of fewer than 35,000 clones detected, roughly four fifths appear once; the ten largest clones hold approximately 15%. The sequencing here drew on unsorted PBMCs, taken 2.9 years after starting antiretroviral therapy. The receptor set was obtained from a man aged 50 or older with HIV.

The J gene is TRBJ1-3, the V gene TRBV7-9; no clear D. The length of the CDR3 is 18 residues. Germline values: CDR1 SEHNR, CDR2 FQNEAQ (reference sequence). Trimming removed 3 bases from V and 0 bases from J, with 18 bases in between. The CDR3 DNA reads TGTGCCAGCAGCTTCAGACCGGGAGACATGAGCTCTGGAAACACCATATATTTT. Its translation: CASSFRPGDMSSGNTIYF.

This clone has a handful of counts. V is TRBV30 and J is TRBJ1-1; possibly TRBD1 for D (5 bases). The CDR3 is 13 residues long. Germline V lookup: CDR1 GTSNPN, CDR2 SVGIG (reference sequence). Trimming removed 0 bases from V and 8 bases from J, with 13 bases in between. CDR3 nucleotides: TGTGCCTGGAGTGTAGGGGACGGAGCGGAAGCTTTCTTT. It codes for CAWSVGDGAEAFF.

This clone was counted only a few times. The chain couples TRBV5-1 to TRBJ1-2; unclear D gene. From germline, CDR1 is SGHRS and CDR2 YFSETQ. This CDR3 has 16 amino acids. V was trimmed by 5 bases and J by 1 base, leaving 18 bases between them. The CDR3 region has the DNA TGCGCCAGCAGGGAAGTTGAACAGACCCTTAACTATGGCTACACCTTC. Residues: CASREVEQTLNYGYTF.

The chain is built from TRBV19 and TRBJ2-2; D not certain. The CDR3 covers 13 residues. Trimming stripped 2 bases from V and 7 bases from J, with 8 bases between. The germline V gene encodes CDR1 LNHDA and CDR2 SQIVND (reference sequence). CDR3 sequence reads: CASSISGIGELFF. In DNA form, the CDR3 reads TGTGCCAGTAGTATAAGTGGAATCGGGGAGCTGTTTTTT.

This clone occurred once. V is TRBV18 and J is TRBJ2-7; TRBD2 is a possible D gene (6 bases). Trimming took 3 bases from V and 5 from J, leaving 20 bases between them. CDR1 is KGHSH, CDR2 LQKENI, per germline. There are 16 residues in the CDR3. CDR3 residues: CASSPPDAGPPNEQYF. The CDR3 region has the DNA TGTGCCAGCTCACCCCCGGATGCGGGGCCTCCAAACGAGCAGTACTTC.

Only one count was recorded for this clone. The CDR3 sequence is CASSVLPGNLFGADTQYF. The CDR3 DNA reads TGTGCCAGCAGCGTACTGCCGGGAAACCTCTTTGGCGCAGATACGCAGTATTTT. This chain joins TRBV9 and TRBJ2-3; a possible D gene is TRBD2 (5 bases). The V end was cut by 1 base, the J end by 4 bases, with 22 bases between. The germline V gene has CDR1 SGDLS and CDR2 YYNGEE. The CDR3 consists of 18 residues.

V is TRBV11-2 and J is TRBJ2-1; no firm D call. With 6 bases removed from V and 7 bases from J, the gap between germline ends came to 10 bases. Germline lookup yields CDR1 SGHAT and CDR2 FQNNGV. The CDR3 loop spans 12 amino acids. CDR3 amino acids: CASRISWNEQFF. The CDR3 DNA is TGTGCCAGCAGGATATCATGGAATGAGCAGTTCTTC.

This clone came up once. The chain couples TRBV10-1 to TRBJ1-1; D remains ambiguous. The ends were cut back, 3 bases at V and 2 bases at J, with 7 bases in the middle. CDR1 and CDR2 (germline): WNHNN, SYGVQD (reference sequence). The CDR3 extends over 13 amino acids. CDR3 in DNA: TGCGCCAGCAGTGACCGGAGAAACACTGAAGCTTTCTTT. It specifies CASSDRRNTEAFF.

This chain links TRBV11-2 with TRBJ1-2, with D unresolved. The V end lost 5 bases, the J end lost 5 bases, and 12 bases lay between the germline ends. The CDR3 contains 13 residues. Germline lookup yields CDR1 SGHAT and CDR2 FQNNGV. CDR3 in amino acids: CASSPIGGYGYTF. The CDR3 coding sequence is TGTGCCAGCAGCCCGATAGGCGGGTATGGCTACACCTTC.

V usage is TRBV5-1 and J usage is TRBJ2-5; TRBD1 matches 10 bases. The germline gives CDR1 SGHRS, CDR2 YFSETQ. The CDR3 totals 15 residues. V lost 1 base and J lost 4; bases outside the gene matches: 4. The CDR3, as DNA: TGCGCCAGCAGCTTGTTGACAGGGGGCAGAGAGACCCAGTACTTC. Its translation: CASSLLTGGRETQYF.

V gene TRBV13 combines with J gene TRBJ2-1, with D unclear. V lost 1 base, J lost 7 bases, and 11 bases lay in between. CDR3 size: 14 residues. From germline, CDR1 is PRHDT and CDR2 FYEKMQ (reference sequence). The CDR3 protein is CASSLEGIGNEQFF. CDR3 nucleotide sequence: TGTGCCAGCAGCTTAGAAGGCATCGGAAATGAGCAGTTCTTC.

This rearrangement joins TRBV28 to TRBJ1-2; 8 nucleotides align to TRBD1. CDR3 size: 14 residues. V gave up 5 bases and J gave up 7 bases; unmatched junction bases: 9. The germline V gene has CDR1 MDHEN and CDR2 SYDVKM. The CDR3 loop is CASSIRDRPGGYTF. The CDR3 DNA reads as TGTGCCAGCAGTATACGGGACAGGCCTGGTGGCTACACCTTC.

To note about this clone: The identical CDR3 is also encoded by other nucleotide sequences in the sample. The chain carries TRBV9 and TRBJ2-7; tentative D call: TRBD1 (6 bases). The V gene's germline CDR1 is SGDLS and CDR2 YYNGEE. This CDR3 has 15 amino acids. Between the trimmed V and J ends, which lost 2 bases and 7 bases, there was a span of 19 bases. The CDR3 bases are TGTGCCAGCAGCGTTGGCAGGGGAGTGTCTGGAGAGCAGTACTTC. It yields the protein CASSVGRGVSGEQYF.

The rearrangement uses TRBV6-6 and TRBJ1-2; weak D call: TRBD1 (5 bases). CDR3 length: 15 residues. With 2 bases removed from V and 4 bases from J, the gap between germline ends came to 14 bases. Germline V gene lookup returns CDR1 MNHNY and CDR2 SVGAGI (reference sequence). The CDR3 region is CASSYRGDGRYGYTF. The CDR3 coding sequence is TGTGCCAGCAGTTACCGCGGGGACGGGCGCTATGGCTACACCTTC.

The chain couples TRBV7-2 to TRBJ1-4, with D hard to call. Germline loops: CDR1 SGHTA, CDR2 FQGNSA. The V and J ends lost 4 bases and 7 bases respectively, with 13 bases between them. This CDR3 contains 14 residues. The CDR3 sequence is CASSSGSRGEKLFF. The DNA of the CDR3 is TGTGCCAGCAGCTCCGGATCCCGGGGTGAAAAACTGTTTTTT.

The V and J genes are TRBV5-1 and TRBJ2-3; D is perhaps TRBD2 (7 bases). Germline V gene lookup returns CDR1 SGHRS and CDR2 YFSETQ. The length of the CDR3 is 13 residues. Trimming took 4 bases from V and 3 from J, leaving 9 bases between them. The CDR3 DNA reads TGCGCCAGCAGCGAGGGGGGGACAGATACGCAGTATTTT. It codes for CASSEGGTDTQYF.

V is TRBV29-1 and J is TRBJ2-7; TRBD2 agrees at 8 bases. The CDR3 totals 14 residues. V gave up 7 bases and J gave up 0 bases; unmatched junction bases: 8. The germline V gene has CDR1 SQVTM and CDR2 ANQGSEA. CDR3 nucleotide sequence: TGCAGCGGCAGCGGGGGCGATAGCTCCTACGAGCAGTACTTC. Encoded protein: CSGSGGDSSYEQYF.

The chain uses TRBV28 and TRBJ2-7, with a possible D match to TRBD2 (7 bases). V dropped 6 bases and J dropped 0 bases, with 15 bases sitting between them. CDR3 length: 15 residues. CDR1 is MDHEN, CDR2 SYDVKM, per germline. In DNA form, the CDR3 reads TGTGCCAGCAGCTCAACGGGGGGCTACTCCTACGAGCAGTACTTC. As protein: CASSSTGGYSYEQYF.

This clone was seen only a few times. The CDR3 DNA reads as TGTTACCCAAAGGAGCCAGTCTACGAGCAGTACTTC. It codes for CYPKEPVYEQYF. This chain joins TRBV6-4 and TRBJ2-7, with D hard to call. The CDR3 is 12 amino acids. Germline values: CDR1 MRHNA, CDR2 SNTAGT.

Only a few counts were recorded for this clone. V usage is TRBV28 and J usage is TRBJ1-4; D perhaps matches TRBD1 (5 bases). The CDR3 consists of 14 residues. The germline CDR1 and CDR2 sequences are MDHEN and SYDVKM. Trimming took 7 bases from V and 1 from J, leaving 10 bases between them. The CDR3 DNA reads as TGTGCCAGCACCGGGAGGGGAACTAATGAAAAACTGTTTTTT. Translated: CASTGRGTNEKLFF.

The V and J genes are TRBV7-9 and TRBJ2-1; TRBD2 matches at 7 bases. The CDR3 is 18 residues long. Trimming cost V 4 bases and J 0 bases; bases outside gene matches: 12. Looked up from germline, CDR1 is SEHNR and CDR2 is FQNEAQ (reference sequence). CDR3 loop: CASSSGLVPGSSYNEQFF. The DNA of the CDR3 is TGTGCCAGCAGCTCCGGACTAGTTCCGGGGAGCTCCTACAATGAGCAGTTCTTC.